This TCR beta chain is drawn from a study of identical twins. Germline V gene lookup returns CDR1 DFQATT and CDR2 SNEGSKA (reference sequence). The CDR3 totals 15 residues. V dropped 0 bases and J dropped 6; count of bases not matched to a gene: 8. This clonotype was counted at least ten times. Its antigen is unidentified. MiXCR, applied by TCRdb to the 5' RACE reads, yields one record per CDR3 protein. Here the sample spans roughly 710,000 distinct CDR3 sequences, around 5.7% being singletons. The study, taken as a whole, reports: Beta out-of-frame sequences displayed a weaker excess of sharing between twins. Out-of-frame TCR alpha sharing in monozygotic twins exceeded recombination model predictions. Memory repertoires showed no such pattern, whereas abundant cord blood beta clonotypes carried fewer insertions.

Donors uniformly comprised healthy Caucasians. The TCR was taken from a man aged 18 to 30 in good health. This chain links TRBV20-1 with TRBJ2-1; TRBD2 agrees at 7 bases. Sequencing input: naive T cells sorted from blood. The CDR3 region is CSARDSGGSRNEQFF. CDR3 DNA sequence: TGCAGTGCTAGAGATTCTGGCGGGAGTCGCAATGAGCAGTTCTTC.